This T cell receptor (beta chain) emerged from a study of PD-L1 blockade in urothelial cancer. The wider study: Prior regimens of chemotherapy numbered 0 to 3 per patient. Samples came from 3 weeks, at the second dose, and 6 weeks into treatment. Blood samples had a median of approximately 150,000 T cells.

Pretreatment and on-treatment blood mononuclear cell samples were taken, totaling between 1 and 8 time points per patient. The CDR3 runs 14 residues. Germline CDR1 is SGHTA and CDR2 is FQGNSA. The V end lost 5 bases, the J end lost 2 bases, and 12 bases lay between the germline ends. TCRdb's table, derived via immunoSEQ multiplex PCR, lists solely in-frame clones and lacks some. The table includes approximately 79,000 clones, about 85% detected once. This specimen consisted of PBMCs, obtained around atezolizumab (anti-PD-L1) treatment. V usage is TRBV7-2 and J usage is TRBJ2-5; weak D call: TRBD1 (6 bases). The TCR originated in a woman in her 70s with urothelial cancer. CDR3 DNA: TGTGCCAGCAGCGTCGGGCAGGGGCAAGAGACCCAGTACTTC. Its protein product is CASSVGQGQETQYF.